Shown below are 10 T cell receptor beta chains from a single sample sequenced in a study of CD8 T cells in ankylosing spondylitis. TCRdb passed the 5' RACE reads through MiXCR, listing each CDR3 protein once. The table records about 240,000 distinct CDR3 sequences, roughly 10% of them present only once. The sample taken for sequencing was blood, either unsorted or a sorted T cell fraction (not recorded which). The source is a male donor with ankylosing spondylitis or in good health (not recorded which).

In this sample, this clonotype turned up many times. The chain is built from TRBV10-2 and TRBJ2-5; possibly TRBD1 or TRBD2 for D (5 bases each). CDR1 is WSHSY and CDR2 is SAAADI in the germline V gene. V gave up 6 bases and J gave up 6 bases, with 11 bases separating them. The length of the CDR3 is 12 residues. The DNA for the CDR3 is TGCGCCAGCAGGAAGGTGGGACAGACCCAGTACTTC. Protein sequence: CASRKVGQTQYF.

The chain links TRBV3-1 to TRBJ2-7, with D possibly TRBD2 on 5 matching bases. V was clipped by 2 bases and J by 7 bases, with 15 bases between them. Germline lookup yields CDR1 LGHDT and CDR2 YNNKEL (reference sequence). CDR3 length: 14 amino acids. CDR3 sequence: CASSQKAEVEEQYF. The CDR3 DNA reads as TGTGCCAGCAGCCAAAAGGCGGAGGTGGAGGAGCAGTACTTC.

CDR3 nucleotides: TGTGCCAGCAGCCAAACAGTTAGCAATCAGCCCCAGCATTTT. It specifies CASSQTVSNQPQHF. The chain has TRBV3-1 and TRBJ1-5, with D hard to call. From germline, CDR1 is LGHDT and CDR2 YNNKEL (reference sequence). V was clipped by 2 bases and J by 0 bases, with 5 bases between them. The CDR3 totals 14 residues.

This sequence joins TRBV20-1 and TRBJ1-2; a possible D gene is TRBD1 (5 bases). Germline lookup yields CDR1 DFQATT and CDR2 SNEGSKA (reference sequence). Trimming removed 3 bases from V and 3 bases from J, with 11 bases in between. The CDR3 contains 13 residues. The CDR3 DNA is TGCAGTGCTAGCTCCGGGACGCACTATGGCTACACCTTC. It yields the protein CSASSGTHYGYTF.

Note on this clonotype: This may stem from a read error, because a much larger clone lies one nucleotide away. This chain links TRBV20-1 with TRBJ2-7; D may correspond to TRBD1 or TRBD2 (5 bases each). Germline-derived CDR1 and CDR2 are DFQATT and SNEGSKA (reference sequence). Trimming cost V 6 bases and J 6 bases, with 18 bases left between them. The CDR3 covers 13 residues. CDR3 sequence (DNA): TGCAGTGCGGGGATGGGGGATCAGAGCGAGCAGTACTTC. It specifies CSAGMGDQSEQYF.

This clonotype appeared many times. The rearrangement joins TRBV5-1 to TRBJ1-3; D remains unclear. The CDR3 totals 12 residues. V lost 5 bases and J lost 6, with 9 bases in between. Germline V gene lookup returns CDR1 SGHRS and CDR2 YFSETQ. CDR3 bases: TGCGCCAGCAGTCCAGAATCAAACACCATATATTTT. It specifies CASSPESNTIYF.

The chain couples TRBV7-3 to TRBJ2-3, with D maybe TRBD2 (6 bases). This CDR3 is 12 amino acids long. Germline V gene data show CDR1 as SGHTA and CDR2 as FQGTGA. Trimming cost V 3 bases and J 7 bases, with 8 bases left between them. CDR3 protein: CASSLEGNTQYF. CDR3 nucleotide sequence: TGTGCCAGCAGCTTGGAGGGAAATACGCAGTATTTT.

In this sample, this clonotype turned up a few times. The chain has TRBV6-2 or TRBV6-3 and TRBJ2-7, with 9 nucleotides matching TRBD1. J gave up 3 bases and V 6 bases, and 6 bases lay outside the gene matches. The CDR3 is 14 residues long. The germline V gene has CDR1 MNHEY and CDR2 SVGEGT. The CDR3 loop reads CASRPGTGLYEQYF. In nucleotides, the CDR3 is TGTGCCAGCAGGCCCGGGACAGGGCTCTACGAGCAGTACTTC.

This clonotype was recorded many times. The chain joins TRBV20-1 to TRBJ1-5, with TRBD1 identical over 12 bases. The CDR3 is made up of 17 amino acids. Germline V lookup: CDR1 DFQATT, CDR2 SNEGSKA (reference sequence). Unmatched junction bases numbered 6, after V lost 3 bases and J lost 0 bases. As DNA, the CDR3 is TGCAGTGCTAGCCGGGACAGGGGGCCGGGTAGCAATCAGCCCCAGCATTTT. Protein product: CSASRDRGPGSNQPQHF.

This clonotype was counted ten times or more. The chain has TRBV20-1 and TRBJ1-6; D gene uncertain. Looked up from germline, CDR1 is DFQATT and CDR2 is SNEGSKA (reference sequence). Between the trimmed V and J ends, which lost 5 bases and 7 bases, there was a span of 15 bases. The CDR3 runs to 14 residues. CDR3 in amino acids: CSALGDFINSPLHF. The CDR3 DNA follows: TGCAGTGCTTTAGGAGACTTCATCAATTCACCCCTCCACTTT.